This T cell receptor beta chain was observed in a study of early T cells in non-severe SARS-CoV-2 infection. This clonotype showed up many times. Its antigen is unknown. Individually, cDNA molecules had unique molecular identifiers attached to them. TCRdb used MiXCR to reprocess the 5' RACE reads, holding one entry per CDR3 protein. Of 70,000 to 85,000 distinct CDR3 sequences in the sample, 9.5% to 13% were seen once. The J segment lost 4 bases and the V segment lost 5 bases, leaving 9 bases of the junction unmatched. The germline CDR1 and CDR2 sequences are MNHNY and SVGAGI (reference sequence). CDR3 size: 16 residues. Study conclusions and caveats: Matching with VDJdb favored anti-spike CD8 responses (missing private and CD4 specificities).

The TCR comes from an adult who was a healthcare worker with PCR-confirmed SARS-CoV-2 infection or an uninfected control (not recorded which). The sequenced sample was whole blood. This chain uses TRBV6-6 with TRBJ1-5; 9 bases map to TRBD1. CDR3 loop: CASSGQGRGWNQPQHF. DNA for the CDR3: TGTGCCAGCAGTGGACAGGGGAGAGGGTGGAATCAGCCCCAGCATTTT.